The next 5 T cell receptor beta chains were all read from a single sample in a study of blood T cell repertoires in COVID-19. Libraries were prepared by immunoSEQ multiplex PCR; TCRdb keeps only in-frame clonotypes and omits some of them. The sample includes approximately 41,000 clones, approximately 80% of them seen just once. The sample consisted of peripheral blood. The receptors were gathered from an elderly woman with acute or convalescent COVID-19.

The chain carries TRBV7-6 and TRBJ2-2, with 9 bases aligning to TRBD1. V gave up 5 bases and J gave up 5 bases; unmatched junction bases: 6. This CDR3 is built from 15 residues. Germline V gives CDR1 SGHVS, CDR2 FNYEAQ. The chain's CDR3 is CASSQGQGRTGELFF. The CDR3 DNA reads TGTGCCAGCAGCCAAGGACAGGGGCGGACCGGGGAGCTGTTTTTT.

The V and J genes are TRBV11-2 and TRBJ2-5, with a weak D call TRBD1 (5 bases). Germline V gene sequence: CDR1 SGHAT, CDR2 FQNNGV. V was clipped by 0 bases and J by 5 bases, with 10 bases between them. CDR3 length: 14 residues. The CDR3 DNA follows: TGTGCCAGCAGCTTAGAGGGGCGCTACGAGACCCAGTACTTC. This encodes CASSLEGRYETQYF.

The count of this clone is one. CDR3 bases: TGCGCCAGCAGCCCCGACAGGGCCTACAATGAGCAGTTCTTC. Protein sequence: CASSPDRAYNEQFF. The V call is TRBV5-1, the J call TRBJ2-1; 7 positions agree with TRBD1. This CDR3 is built from 14 residues. Germline V gene data show CDR1 as SGHRS and CDR2 as YFSETQ. V was pared by 4 bases and J by 2 bases, with 3 bases of the junction left unmatched.

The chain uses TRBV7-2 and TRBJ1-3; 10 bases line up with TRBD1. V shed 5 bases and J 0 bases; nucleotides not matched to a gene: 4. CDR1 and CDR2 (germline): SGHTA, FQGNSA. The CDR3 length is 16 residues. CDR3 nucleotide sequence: TGTGCCAGCAGCCAGGGACAGGGGTACTCTGGAAACACCATATATTTT. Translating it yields CASSQGQGYSGNTIYF.

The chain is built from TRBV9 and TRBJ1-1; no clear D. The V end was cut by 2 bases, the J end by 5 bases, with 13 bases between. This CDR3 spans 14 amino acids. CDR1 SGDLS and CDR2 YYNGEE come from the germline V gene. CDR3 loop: CASSVHGTGTEAFF. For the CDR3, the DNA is TGTGCCAGCAGCGTCCATGGCACGGGGACTGAAGCTTTCTTT.